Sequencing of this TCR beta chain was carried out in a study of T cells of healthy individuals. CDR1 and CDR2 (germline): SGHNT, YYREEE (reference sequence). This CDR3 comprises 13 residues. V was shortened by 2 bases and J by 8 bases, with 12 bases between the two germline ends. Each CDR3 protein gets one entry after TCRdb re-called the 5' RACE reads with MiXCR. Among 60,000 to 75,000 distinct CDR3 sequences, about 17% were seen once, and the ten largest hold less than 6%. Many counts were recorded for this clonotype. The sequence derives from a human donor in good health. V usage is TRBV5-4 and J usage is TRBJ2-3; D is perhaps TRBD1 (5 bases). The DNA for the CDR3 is TGTGCCAGCAGCTTTGAGCAGGGCGGTACGCAGTATTTT. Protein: CASSFEQGGTQYF.